The text below deals with one T cell receptor (beta chain). Its antigen is unidentified. The sample comes from a study of chemoradiotherapy in HPV16-positive cancers. Overall study results and limits: Candidate HPV-specific clones and E7-related TCR motifs grew in tumor during treatment.

The protocol was immunoSEQ multiplex PCR, while the TCRdb copy is restricted to in-frame clones and leaves out a portion. The sample holds a few thousand clones, roughly 85% seen once. Germline-derived CDR1 and CDR2 are LNHDA and SQIVND (reference sequence). The CDR3 is 15 amino acids. Trimming cost V 5 bases and J 1 base, with 14 bases left between them. The material was tumor tissue, obtained from a patient who underwent chemoradiotherapy. This receptor was obtained from a human donor with HPV-associated anogenital cancer. The J gene is TRBJ1-1, the V gene TRBV19; D is undetermined. The CDR3 DNA reads as TGTGCCAGTAGTCGAGCGTGGACGGGGAACACTGAAGCTTTCTTT. Translated, it gives CASSRAWTGNTEAFF.